The 28 T cell receptor beta chains below were found in one sample sequenced in a study of cytomegalovirus exposure and HLA in healthy donors. Primers: 60 Vbeta forward and 13 Jbeta reverse. Using immunoSEQ multiplex PCR, the repertoire was profiled, and TCRdb retains in-frame clones only, with some absent. The sample has some 180,000 clones, around 90% seen once. The sequencing input was PBMCs. These receptors all come from a boy between 2 and 15 years old in good health and CMV-seronegative.

This sequence joins TRBV6-5 and TRBJ2-5; D gene ambiguous. Germline V gene lookup returns CDR1 MNHEY and CDR2 SVGAGI. Trimming cost V 4 bases and J 7 bases, with 10 bases left between them. The CDR3 contains 12 residues. The CDR3, as DNA: TGTGCCAGCAGTTCCACGAGTGGGACCCAGTACTTC. Amino acid sequence: CASSSTSGTQYF.

The V gene is TRBV6-1, the J gene TRBJ2-4, with 7 bases lining up with TRBD2. CDR3 length: 17 residues. J lost 1 base, V lost 0 bases, and 6 bases had no gene match. CDR1 MNHNS and CDR2 SASEGT come from the germline V gene. The CDR3 loop is CASSEASGRGAKNIQYF. The DNA for the CDR3 is TGTGCCAGCAGTGAAGCATCGGGGAGGGGTGCCAAAAACATTCAGTACTTC.

This sequence joins TRBV2 and TRBJ2-5, with TRBD1 matching over 8 bases. The end of the DNA fits TRBJ2-7 better, so the J call may be wrong. The CDR3 is made up of 15 amino acids. The germline gives CDR1 SNHLY, CDR2 FYNNEI. The CDR3 protein is CASALGGQAGNEQYF. CDR3 in DNA: TGTGCCAGCGCCCTTGGGGGACAGGCTGGGAACGAGCAGTACTTC.

The count of this clone is one. CDR3 DNA sequence: TGCGCCAGCACCCTACCGGGTCGGGACAGGAACAATGAGCAGTTCTTC. Protein: CASTLPGRDRNNEQFF. The rearrangement uses TRBV5-1 and TRBJ2-1; 8 bases match TRBD1. The CDR3 runs to 16 residues. The V and J ends lost 6 bases and 5 bases, in that order; junction bases with no gene match: 13. Germline-derived CDR1 and CDR2 are SGHRS and YFSETQ.

The CDR3 coding sequence is TGTGCCAGCAGCTTCCGAGGGGAGACCCAGTACTTC. Translated: CASSFRGETQYF. This chain joins TRBV7-9 and TRBJ2-5, with a tentative D call TRBD2 (5 bases). The CDR3 length is 12 residues. V was clipped by 3 bases and J by 5 bases, with 7 bases between them. Germline CDR1 and CDR2: SEHNR and FQNEAQ (reference sequence).

V is TRBV27 and J is TRBJ2-7; 12 bases are a match to TRBD2. The V segment lost 2 bases and the J segment 3 bases; nucleotides outside the gene matches: 2. There are 15 residues in the CDR3. Germline V gene data show CDR1 as MNHEY and CDR2 as SMNVEV (reference sequence). The CDR3 reads CASSLLAGGGYEQYF. CDR3 DNA: TGTGCCAGCAGTTTACTAGCGGGGGGGGGCTACGAGCAGTACTTC.

The chain recombines TRBV5-1 with TRBJ2-7; 10 nucleotides line up with TRBD2. The CDR3 is made up of 21 amino acids. The germline V gene encodes CDR1 SGHRS and CDR2 YFSETQ. V lost 4 bases, J lost 4 bases, and 26 bases stayed unmatched. The CDR3 region is CASSLSFGGLAEAFFGYEQYF. Here the CDR3 DNA reads TGCGCCAGCAGCCTGAGTTTTGGCGGACTAGCGGAGGCTTTTTTCGGGTACGAGCAGTACTTC.

This chain links TRBV7-9 with TRBJ2-6; 9 positions match TRBD1. After removal of 7 bases from V and 0 bases from J, the junction contained 13 bases not matched to a gene. This CDR3 contains 19 residues. Germline CDR1 SEHNR, CDR2 FQNEAQ (reference sequence). CDR3 loop: CASTPNRGRNPSGANVLTF. CDR3 coding DNA: TGTGCCAGCACCCCAAACAGGGGGCGGAATCCCTCTGGGGCCAACGTCCTGACTTTC. Drawing the rest from reference TRBV7-9 and TRBJ2-6, the complete variable domain is DTGVSQNPRHKITKRGQNVTFRCDPISEHNRLYWYRQTLGQGPEFLTYFQNEAQLEKSRLLSDRFSAERPKGSFSTLEIQRTEQGDSAMYLCASTPNRGRNPSGANVLTFGAGSRLTVL.

The chain carries TRBV5-6 and TRBJ1-3, with D unclear. The CDR3 runs 12 residues. CDR1 and CDR2 (germline): SGHDT, YYEEEE. Trimming left V 4 bases short and J 7 bases short, with 9 bases between. CDR3 DNA sequence: TGTGCCAGCAGCGGCGCGGCGAACACCATATATTTT. Translation gives CASSGAANTIYF.

V is TRBV7-8 and J is TRBJ2-2, with 14 bases fitting TRBD2. CDR1 and CDR2 from the germline V gene are SGHVS and FQNEAQ. The CDR3 is 18 residues long. V lost 3 bases to trimming and J lost 0 bases; unmatched junction nucleotides: 3. This CDR3 reads CASSLGLAGVANTGELFF. CDR3 in DNA: TGTGCCAGCAGCTTGGGACTAGCGGGAGTGGCGAACACCGGGGAGCTGTTTTTT. Variable domain in full (rest from reference TRBV7-8 and TRBJ2-2): GAGVSQSPRYKVAKRGQDVALRCDPISGHVSLFWYQQALGQGPEFLTYFQNEAQLDKSGLPSDRFFAERPEGSVSTLKIQRTQQEDSAVYLCASSLGLAGVANTGELFFGEGSRLTVL.

This clone has a single count. The chain links TRBV28 to TRBJ2-3, with D unclear. CDR1 is MDHEN and CDR2 is SYDVKM in the germline V gene. The CDR3 has 13 amino acids. Trimming took 6 bases from V and 0 from J, leaving 7 bases between them. CDR3 nucleotides: TGTGCCAGCAGGCAAGCTAGCACAGATACGCAGTATTTT. This sequence encodes CASRQASTDTQYF.

J is TRBJ2-2 and V is TRBV6-5, with 7 bases that match TRBD2. After removal of 5 bases from V and 7 bases from J, the junction contained 10 bases not matched to a gene. Per the germline V gene, CDR1 is MNHEY and CDR2 is SVGAGI. The CDR3 spans 15 residues. The CDR3 bases are TGTGCCAGCAGTCCCCCCTCGGGGGGTAACGGGGAGCTGTTTTTT. Protein product: CASSPPSGGNGELFF.

CDR3: CASSFRGIATNEKLFF. CDR3 DNA sequence: TGTGCCAGTAGTTTCCGGGGGATCGCAACTAATGAAAAACTGTTTTTT. The V gene is TRBV19, the J gene TRBJ1-4, with D possibly TRBD1 on 5 matching bases. The CDR3 consists of 16 residues. The V gene's germline CDR1 is LNHDA and CDR2 SQIVND (reference sequence). The V and J ends lost 5 bases and 0 bases respectively, with 13 bases between them.

This clone was picked up one time. The chain couples TRBV5-1 to TRBJ2-5, with 9 bases fitting TRBD2. Per germline, CDR1 SGHRS and CDR2 YFSETQ. CDR3 length: 14 amino acids. Losses at the gene ends were 4 bases for V and 4 bases for J; bases not matched to a gene: 5. This CDR3 reads CASSLGAGGETQYF. The DNA for the CDR3 is TGCGCCAGCAGCCTAGGAGCGGGGGGAGAGACCCAGTACTTC.

The chain combines TRBV5-8 with TRBJ2-6; TRBD1 matches at 8 bases. This CDR3 spans 18 amino acids. The V and J ends lost 3 bases and 0 bases, in that order; junction bases with no gene match: 8. Germline loops: CDR1 SGHTS, CDR2 YDEGEE. The CDR3 region is CASSYWTGIHSGANVLTF. CDR3 DNA sequence: TGTGCCAGCAGCTACTGGACAGGGATCCACTCTGGGGCCAACGTCCTGACTTTC.

This clone was seen only a few times. The V gene is TRBV6-5, the J gene TRBJ1-5, with 7 positions matching TRBD1. The CDR3 has 15 residues. V dropped 6 bases and J dropped 0; count of bases not matched to a gene: 5. CDR1 is MNHEY, CDR2 SVGAGI, per germline. The CDR3 DNA is TGTGCCAGCAGATGGACAGGTGATAGCAATCAGCCCCAGCATTTT. This translates into CASRWTGDSNQPQHF.

V and J are TRBV10-3 and TRBJ2-7, with TRBD1 matching 9 bases. The CDR3 covers 16 residues. The ends lost 0 bases at V and 2 bases at J; junction bases unmatched: 5. The V gene's germline CDR1 is ENHRY and CDR2 SYGVKD. DNA of the CDR3: TGTGCCATCAGTGAGTCGGGACAGGGCAGCGCCTACGAGCAGTACTTC. Protein sequence: CAISESGQGSAYEQYF.

This clone was seen many times. V gene TRBV6-1 combines with J gene TRBJ2-7; 10 bases match TRBD1. This CDR3 is 15 amino acids long. Germline assignment: CDR1 MNHNS and CDR2 SASEGT. The V gene end was trimmed by 6 bases and the J gene end by 6 bases; junction bases not matched to a gene: 11. CDR3 region: CASRITGTGASEQYF. CDR3 nucleotide sequence: TGTGCCAGCAGAATAACCGGGACAGGGGCCTCCGAGCAGTACTTC.

This chain uses TRBV19 with TRBJ1-5; weak D call: TRBD1 (5 bases). CDR1 is LNHDA, CDR2 SQIVND, per germline (reference sequence). This CDR3 is 17 amino acids long. Trimming took 3 bases from V and 1 from J, leaving 16 bases between them. The CDR3 DNA reads TGTGCCAGTAGTATTTCGTTATGGGGCAGCAGCAATCAGCCCCAGCATTTT. Its protein product is CASSISLWGSSNQPQHF.

This rearrangement joins TRBV30 to TRBJ2-5; a possible D gene is TRBD2 (5 bases). The CDR3 has 15 residues. V was pared by 5 bases and J by 5 bases, with 21 bases between. Germline CDR1 GTSNPN, CDR2 SVGIG (reference sequence). The CDR3: CAWATHAGERETQYF. The CDR3 DNA is TGTGCCTGGGCCACCCACGCCGGGGAGAGGGAGACCCAGTACTTC.

The chain employs TRBV7-8 and TRBJ2-5; TRBD1 might be the D (6 bases). The J call may not be correct, given that the DNA end is closer to TRBJ2-7. Germline CDR1 SGHVS, CDR2 FQNEAQ. The CDR3 covers 17 residues. The CDR3 here is CATKEYPGAKNPYEQYF. The CDR3 DNA is TGTGCCACGAAAGAATATCCAGGGGCGAAAAACCCCTACGAGCAGTACTTC.

This clone appeared a single time. V usage is TRBV7-9 and J usage is TRBJ2-1; a possible D gene is TRBD2 (7 bases). The CDR3 extends over 15 amino acids. The germline CDR1 and CDR2 sequences are SEHNR and FQNEAQ (reference sequence). Trimming shortened V by 1 base and J by 6 bases, and 13 bases separated the two germline ends. CDR3 residues: CASSLVGGPLNEQFF. CDR3 nucleotide sequence: TGTGCCAGCAGCTTAGTCGGGGGGCCGCTCAATGAGCAGTTCTTC.

This clone was counted only a few times. This chain links TRBV6-1 with TRBJ2-3, with 10 bases identical to TRBD2. V trimming: 4 bases; J trimming: 4 bases; junction bases outside the gene matches: 2. This CDR3 has 14 residues. CDR1 and CDR2 from the germline V gene are MNHNS and SASEGT. As DNA, the CDR3 is TGTGCCAGCAGTGCGACTAGCGGGTCAGATACGCAGTATTTT. It is translated as CASSATSGSDTQYF.

The rearrangement uses TRBV6-6 and TRBJ1-5; TRBD1 agrees at 8 bases. The CDR3 is 13 amino acids. From germline, CDR1 is MNHNY and CDR2 SVGAGI (reference sequence). The V and J ends lost 8 bases and 7 bases, in that order; junction bases with no gene match: 7. CDR3 amino acids: CASGIRGLQPQHF. The DNA for the CDR3 is TGTGCCAGCGGTATCAGGGGGCTGCAGCCCCAGCATTTT.

This clone was seen more than once but under ten times. The rearrangement uses TRBV6-1 and TRBJ2-7, with TRBD1 matching 8 bases. CDR1 MNHNS and CDR2 SASEGT come from the germline V gene. After removal of 6 bases from V and 3 bases from J, the junction contained 10 bases not matched to a gene. This CDR3 comprises 15 residues. CDR3 nucleotides: TGTGCCAGCAGAATCGTCCGGGACAGGAACTACGAGCAGTACTTC. Amino acids: CASRIVRDRNYEQYF.

The V call is TRBV9, the J call TRBJ2-2; tentatively, D is TRBD2 (6 bases). V was shortened by 2 bases and J by 4 bases, with 9 bases between the two germline ends. There are 14 residues in the CDR3. Germline V gives CDR1 SGDLS, CDR2 YYNGEE. The CDR3 coding sequence is TGTGCCAGCAGCGTTCGGGGGAGCACCGGGGAGCTGTTTTTT. Its translation is CASSVRGSTGELFF.

This chain joins TRBV6-1 and TRBJ2-7; 8 bases are shared with TRBD2. The CDR3 runs to 14 residues. CDR1 is MNHNS and CDR2 is SASEGT in the germline V gene. V gave up 7 bases and J gave up 2 bases; unmatched junction bases: 7. The CDR3 protein is CASTGLANPYEQYF. The CDR3 coding sequence is TGTGCCAGCACAGGACTAGCCAACCCCTACGAGCAGTACTTC.

J is TRBJ1-1 and V is TRBV30; D gene ambiguous. Trimming stripped 0 bases from V and 5 bases from J, with 7 bases between. CDR1 is GTSNPN, CDR2 SVGIG, per germline (reference sequence). This CDR3 region has 12 residues. CDR3: CAWSVPPTEAFF. The CDR3 nucleotides are TGTGCCTGGAGTGTCCCCCCTACTGAAGCTTTCTTT.